The 27 T cell receptor beta chains below were found in one sample sequenced in a study of cytomegalovirus exposure and HLA in healthy donors. In the PCR, 60 Vbeta and 13 Jbeta primers were used. The method was immunoSEQ multiplex PCR; TCRdb's version includes in-frame clones alone and lacks a portion of them. The data hold approximately 100,000 clones, with around three quarters observed a single time. The sample consisted of PBMCs. Source of these receptors: a woman between 50 and 59 years old in good health and CMV-seropositive.

The CDR3 coding sequence is TGTGCCAGCTCACCACCGTGGGCGGGTGACTACGAGCAGTACTTC. Translation gives CASSPPWAGDYEQYF. The chain recombines TRBV18 with TRBJ2-7; tentatively, D is TRBD2 (5 bases). Germline V lookup: CDR1 KGHSH, CDR2 LQKENI. Between the trimmed V and J ends, which lost 0 bases and 3 bases, there was a span of 12 bases. The CDR3 runs 15 residues.

V gene TRBV5-1 combines with J gene TRBJ2-5, with 8 bases fitting TRBD1. Unmatched junction bases numbered 6, after V lost 0 bases and J lost 2 bases. CDR3 size: 16 residues. Germline V gene sequence: CDR1 SGHRS, CDR2 YFSETQ. CDR3 amino acids: CASSLVVDRGQETQYF. The CDR3 region has the DNA TGCGCCAGCAGCTTGGTGGTAGACAGGGGACAAGAGACCCAGTACTTC.

V is TRBV2 and J is TRBJ1-2; D uncertain. Trimming took 2 bases from V and 0 from J, leaving 7 bases between them. This CDR3 is built from 14 residues. The germline V gene encodes CDR1 SNHLY and CDR2 FYNNEI. CDR3: CASSETAANYGYTF. In DNA form, the CDR3 reads TGTGCCAGCAGTGAAACAGCAGCTAACTATGGCTACACCTTC.

This chain joins TRBV18 and TRBJ1-2; the match to TRBD1 covers 7 bases. This CDR3 spans 15 amino acids. The germline gives CDR1 KGHSH, CDR2 LQKENI. After removal of 2 bases from V and 5 bases from J, the junction contained 8 bases not matched to a gene. The CDR3 nucleotides read TGTGCCAGCTCACCAAACGAGGGGGCAGTATATGGCTACACCTTC. This translates into CASSPNEGAVYGYTF.

This chain uses TRBV5-1 with TRBJ2-1; 11 nucleotides match TRBD2. Germline V CDR1 and CDR2: SGHRS, YFSETQ. The CDR3 sequence is 15 residues long. The J segment lost 3 bases and the V segment lost 4 bases, leaving 3 bases of the junction unmatched. For the CDR3, the DNA is TGCGCCAGCAGCGACACTAGCGGGGGCTACAATGAGCAGTTCTTC. The encoded protein is CASSDTSGGYNEQFF.

The gene calls are TRBV28 and TRBJ1-2; 10 nucleotides match TRBD1. CDR3 length equals 14 residues. V was clipped by 4 bases and J by 6 bases; unmatched bases: 5. Per germline, CDR1 MDHEN and CDR2 SYDVKM. The CDR3 region is CASSYGGQGHGYTF. For the CDR3, the DNA is TGTGCCAGCAGTTATGGGGGACAGGGGCATGGCTACACCTTC.

The chain uses TRBV6-1 and TRBJ1-5; D gene uncertain. Trimming pared 5 bases from V and 6 bases from J, leaving 5 bases between. From germline, CDR1 is MNHNS and CDR2 SASEGT. The CDR3 contains 11 residues. The CDR3 spells CASSSGQPQHF. CDR3 DNA sequence: TGTGCCAGCAGTTCCGGTCAGCCCCAGCATTTT.

The chain employs TRBV15 and TRBJ2-1; TRBD1 might be the D (5 bases). Germline assignment: CDR1 LNHNV and CDR2 YYDKDF (reference sequence). The ends were cut back, 3 bases at V and 8 bases at J, with 20 bases in the middle. The CDR3 is 16 residues long. DNA for the CDR3: TGTGCCACCAGCAGGCGACAGTTCGAAGGTGTCGATGAGCAGTTCTTC. This gives the protein CATSRRQFEGVDEQFF.

This chain joins TRBV27 and TRBJ1-6; no reliable D call. Germline CDR1 is MNHEY and CDR2 is SMNVEV (reference sequence). This CDR3 contains 16 residues. Deletions cut 0 bases from V and 6 bases from J, with 12 bases between. In nucleotides, the CDR3 is TGTGCCAGCAGTTTATCGAGGAGGGTGAGTAATTCACCCCTCCACTTT. It translates to CASSLSRRVSNSPLHF.

The chain has TRBV19 and TRBJ2-6, with TRBD1 matching 7 bases. Trimming took 4 bases from V and 2 from J; bases not matched to a gene: 11. Germline loops: CDR1 LNHDA, CDR2 SQIVND (reference sequence). The CDR3 runs to 18 residues. CDR3 sequence reads: CASSSWDSRFAGANVLTF. The CDR3 DNA is TGTGCCAGTAGTAGTTGGGACAGTAGATTCGCTGGGGCCAACGTCCTGACTTTC.

The chain recombines TRBV6-5 with TRBJ2-2, with TRBD2 identical over 7 bases. This CDR3 comprises 15 residues. The J segment lost 4 bases and the V segment lost 1 base, leaving 3 bases of the junction unmatched. The germline gives CDR1 MNHEY, CDR2 SVGAGI. For the CDR3, the DNA is TGTGCCAGCAGTTACTGGGGGGGACCCACCGGGGAGCTGTTTTTT. Encoded protein: CASSYWGGPTGELFF.

The V call is TRBV4-3, the J call TRBJ1-1, with D possibly being TRBD1 (5 bases). This CDR3 has 13 residues. Trimming took 1 base from V and 3 from J, leaving 6 bases between them. CDR1 LGHNA and CDR2 YSLEER come from the germline V gene. CDR3 amino acids: CASSQARDTEAFF. The CDR3 DNA sequence: TGCGCCAGCAGCCAAGCCAGGGACACTGAAGCTTTCTTT.

The chain has TRBV5-1 and TRBJ1-2; 10 positions match TRBD1. V was clipped by 0 bases and J by 8 bases; unmatched bases: 4. The CDR3 has 14 residues. Germline V gene sequence: CDR1 SGHRS, CDR2 YFSETQ. CDR3: CASSLVGQGKGYTF. In DNA, the CDR3 is TGCGCCAGCAGCTTGGTGGGACAGGGGAAAGGCTACACCTTC.

This clone was picked up one time. This sequence joins TRBV14 and TRBJ1-2, with 12 bases fitting TRBD1. V was clipped by 3 bases and J by 4 bases; unmatched bases: 6. Germline CDR1 SGHDN, CDR2 FVKESK. CDR3 size: 16 residues. CDR3 DNA sequence: TGTGCCAGCAGCCAGTGGGGGACAGGGGGCGGCTATGGCTACACCTTC. It encodes CASSQWGTGGGYGYTF.

The genes are TRBV15 and TRBJ1-2, with D maybe TRBD1 (6 bases). The CDR3 length is 15 residues. CDR1 and CDR2 (germline): LNHNV, YYDKDF (reference sequence). The ends were cut back, 8 bases at V and 3 bases at J, with 19 bases in the middle. This CDR3 is CATGAGARGDYGYTF. The CDR3 DNA reads TGTGCCACCGGCGCGGGGGCGAGAGGCGACTATGGCTACACCTTC.

The J gene is TRBJ2-1, the V gene TRBV5-6; 12 nucleotides align to TRBD2. The germline V gene encodes CDR1 SGHDT and CDR2 YYEEEE. The CDR3 loop spans 17 amino acids. With V trimmed by 2 bases and J by 6 bases, 9 bases remained unmatched. CDR3 residues: CASSFGASGGAINEQFF. In DNA, the CDR3 is TGTGCCAGCAGCTTTGGCGCTAGCGGGGGGGCGATCAATGAGCAGTTCTTC.

This clone was found a few times. The chain couples TRBV5-6 to TRBJ1-1; unclear D gene. In germline, CDR1 is SGHDT, CDR2 YYEEEE. V was pared by 0 bases and J by 2 bases, with 5 bases between. The CDR3 is made up of 13 amino acids. CDR3: CASSLGVNTEAFF. The CDR3, as DNA: TGTGCCAGCAGCTTGGGAGTAAACACTGAAGCTTTCTTT.

The V gene is TRBV2, the J gene TRBJ2-2, with a possible D match to TRBD2 (6 bases). Germline V lookup: CDR1 SNHLY, CDR2 FYNNEI. The CDR3 is 15 residues long. V was clipped by 6 bases and J by 0 bases, with 11 bases between them. The DNA for the CDR3 is TGTGCCAGCAGGAGAGGACTACCGAACACCGGGGAGCTGTTTTTT. This translates into CASRRGLPNTGELFF.

There are a few counts of this clone. This rearrangement joins TRBV18 to TRBJ1-1; perhaps TRBD1 as D (5 bases). The ends were cut back, 4 bases at V and 0 bases at J, with 6 bases in the middle. This CDR3 has 13 amino acids. Germline CDR1 reads KGHSH; CDR2 reads LQKENI. CDR3 nucleotide sequence: TGTGCCAGCTCACAGACAGTGAACACTGAAGCTTTCTTT. Translated: CASSQTVNTEAFF.

CDR3 bases: TGTGCCAGTAGCACGTACCAGGGGTGGACCGGGGAGCTGTTTTTT. Translated: CASSTYQGWTGELFF. This chain uses TRBV19 with TRBJ2-2; D is possibly TRBD1 (6 bases). V lost 6 bases to trimming and J lost 5 bases, with 16 bases between them. The CDR3 covers 15 residues. CDR1 LNHDA and CDR2 SQIVND come from the germline V gene (reference sequence).

The genes are TRBV29-1 and TRBJ1-2, with TRBD1 matching 7 bases. The CDR3 is made up of 11 amino acids. Per the germline V gene, CDR1 is SQVTM and CDR2 is ANQGSEA. The V segment lost 6 bases and the J segment 8 bases; nucleotides outside the gene matches: 6. The CDR3 reads CSVSQGWGYTF. The CDR3 bases are TGCAGCGTGTCACAGGGGTGGGGCTACACCTTC.

CDR3 sequence (DNA): TGTGCCAGCACCGAAGGGATCGACAGGCTACAGGTAGTCGAGCAGTACTTC. This encodes CASTEGIDRLQVVEQYF. The V call is TRBV2, the J call TRBJ2-7, with D maybe TRBD1 (6 bases). CDR1 is SNHLY and CDR2 is FYNNEI in the germline V gene. Trimming removed 7 bases from V and 6 bases from J, with 28 bases in between. The CDR3 contains 17 residues.

The chain recombines TRBV7-3 with TRBJ1-1; no clear D. This CDR3 region has 13 residues. Deletions cut 6 bases from V and 8 bases from J, with 16 bases between. From germline, CDR1 is SGHTA and CDR2 FQGTGA. As DNA, the CDR3 is TGTGCCAGCAGTCTCGGCGGGAACGCAGAAGCTTTCTTT. This encodes CASSLGGNAEAFF.

V and J are TRBV27 and TRBJ2-5; D may be TRBD1 (6 bases). Germline loops: CDR1 MNHEY, CDR2 SMNVEV (reference sequence). The length of the CDR3 is 16 residues. Trimming removed 3 bases from V and 3 bases from J, with 17 bases in between. DNA of the CDR3: TGTGCCAGCAGTTTCTTCGCCAGGGGAGATAAAGAGACCCAGTACTTC. Encoded protein: CASSFFARGDKETQYF.

This chain uses TRBV6-1 with TRBJ1-1; the match to TRBD1 covers 8 bases. Germline V gene sequence: CDR1 MNHNS, CDR2 SASEGT. V was clipped by 7 bases and J by 5 bases; unmatched bases: 12. The CDR3 loop spans 15 amino acids. The CDR3 sequence is CASTQDRGSRTEAFF. The CDR3 DNA follows: TGTGCCAGCACTCAAGACAGGGGCTCGAGGACTGAAGCTTTCTTT.

This clone was observed a single time. V gene TRBV7-2 combines with J gene TRBJ1-4, with D possibly being TRBD1 (5 bases). The V gene lost 0 bases and the J gene lost 8 bases, with 10 bases spanning the gap. The CDR3 is made up of 14 amino acids. CDR1 is SGHTA and CDR2 is FQGNSA in the germline V gene. CDR3 residues: CASSLAAGIEKLFF. CDR3 bases: TGTGCCAGCAGCTTAGCGGCAGGGATAGAAAAACTGTTTTTT.

This chain links TRBV7-3 with TRBJ2-7; D is uncertain. Germline CDR1 and CDR2: SGHTA and FQGTGA. The length of the CDR3 is 13 residues. Trimming cost V 4 bases and J 7 bases, with 14 bases left between them. CDR3 region: CASSSGPYLEQYF. DNA for the CDR3: TGTGCCAGCAGCTCGGGTCCCTACCTGGAGCAGTACTTC. The whole variable domain, remainder taken from reference TRBV7-3 and TRBJ2-7, is GAGVSQTPSNKVTEKGKYVELRCDPISGHTALYWYRQSLGQGPEFLIYFQGTGAADDSGLPNDRFFAVRPEGSVSTLKIQRTERGDSAVYLCASSSGPYLEQYFGPGTRLTVT.